This T cell receptor (beta chain) was captured in a study of early T cells in non-severe SARS-CoV-2 infection. Study background: With bulk RNA from unsorted whole blood as input, sequencing yielded unpaired chains. Findings and caveats of the study: Lookups in VDJdb leaned toward anti-spike CD8 responses and missed private and CD4 specificities.

Individually, cDNA molecules had unique molecular identifiers attached to them. TCRdb re-called the 5' RACE reads with MiXCR, one entry per CDR3 protein. Among around 52,000 distinct CDR3 sequences listed, around 10% were seen once. About this clonotype: Its target is not known.

The length of the CDR3 is 15 residues. The receptor was isolated from an adult who was a healthcare worker with PCR-confirmed SARS-CoV-2 infection or an uninfected control (not recorded which). The J gene is TRBJ2-1, the V gene TRBV12-2; TRBD1 was called by the table and not checked on the DNA. TRBV12-2 has pseudogene status. What was sequenced was whole blood. The CDR3 here is CASRQGPSSYNEQFF. CDR3 DNA sequence: TGTGCAAGTCGGCAGGGGCCTAGCTCCTACAATGAGCAGTTCTTC.